The TCR beta chain described here comes from a study of cytomegalovirus exposure and HLA in healthy donors. Across the study: Drawn from HLA-typed donors, about 82 million unique TCRs were held in an early data release. Most donors, 80% to 90% of more than 300 genotyped, fell in the Caucasian-associated ancestry cluster. Study-wide results and caveats: High sensitivity and specificity were reportedly achieved when the classifier diagnosed cytomegalovirus status. Most TCR sequences showed up rarely, but some public TCRs showed up in many donors.

This clone has a single count. Its antigen is unidentified. A multiplex PCR was run with 60 Vbeta primers and 13 Jbeta primers. Here immunoSEQ multiplex PCR was the method, and the copy in TCRdb shows in-frame clones only, minus some. In the table there are around 120,000 clones, 55% to 65% of which are singletons. This TCR came from a young man in good health and CMV-seropositive. Source material: PBMCs.

CDR3 in amino acids: CASSSDYRGDTQYF. DNA for the CDR3: TGCGCCAGCAGCTCCGATTACAGGGGGGATACGCAGTATTTT. The chain employs TRBV5-1 and TRBJ2-3; 8 bases are shared with TRBD1. The trim removed 3 bases at V and 6 bases at J, leaving 6 bases unmatched. The CDR3 has 14 amino acids. The germline V gene encodes CDR1 SGHRS and CDR2 YFSETQ.